This T cell receptor (beta chain) was recovered during a study of response to subunit inactivated influenza vaccine. Via MiXCR, TCRdb re-called the RT-PCR reads, giving one row per CDR3 protein. The sample lists around 650,000 distinct CDR3 sequences, 15% to 18% occurring once. This clonotype has ten or more counts. This CDR3 has 14 amino acids. V lost 2 bases, J lost 0 bases, and 6 bases lay in between. The germline gives CDR1 SGHRS, CDR2 YFSETQ. The J gene is TRBJ2-1, the V gene TRBV5-1; D is unresolved. The sample in question was PBMCs from blood, obtained roughly 13 days after vaccination. The sequence derives from a man aged 45-60 years who received an inactivated influenza vaccine. CDR3: CASSFRSSYNEQFF. CDR3 coding DNA: TGCGCCAGCAGCTTTCGGAGCTCCTACAATGAGCAGTTCTTC.